This T cell receptor (beta chain) was profiled in a study of T cells in localized non-small cell lung cancer. Notes on this clone: The antigen remains undetermined.

Regarding the study as a whole: Longer overall survival was linked to higher blood T cell density.

Assay: immunoSEQ multiplex PCR; the TCRdb copy retains only in-frame clones and omits some. Of around 70,000 clones in the sample, 65% to 85% are singletons; the top ten hold under 1.5%. The CDR3 runs 15 residues. Trimming cost V 1 base and J 0 bases; bases outside gene matches: 3. The germline gives CDR1 SGHKS, CDR2 YYEKEE (reference sequence). This sequence joins TRBV5-5 and TRBJ2-5, with 7 nucleotides matching TRBD2. The starting material was peripheral blood, obtained before any cancer treatment. This receptor was taken from a female donor over 55 with stage I lung adenocarcinoma. The CDR3 nucleotides are TGTGCCAGCAGCTTGAGCGGGACCAACCAAGAGACCCAGTACTTC. Translating gives CASSLSGTNQETQYF.